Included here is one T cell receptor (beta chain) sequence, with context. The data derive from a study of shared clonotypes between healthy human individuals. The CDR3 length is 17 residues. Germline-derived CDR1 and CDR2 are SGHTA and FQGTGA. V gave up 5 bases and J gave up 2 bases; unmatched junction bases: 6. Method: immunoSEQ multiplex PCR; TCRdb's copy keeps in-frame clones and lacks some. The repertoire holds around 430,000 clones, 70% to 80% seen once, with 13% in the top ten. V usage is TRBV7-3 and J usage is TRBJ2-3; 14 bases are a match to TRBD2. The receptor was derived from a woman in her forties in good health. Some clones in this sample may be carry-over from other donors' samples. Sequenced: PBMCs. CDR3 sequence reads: CASSEGLAGALTDTQYF. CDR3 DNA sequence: TGTGCCAGCAGCGAGGGACTAGCGGGAGCTCTCACAGATACGCAGTATTTT.